These 2 T cell receptor beta chains share one sample of origin, sequenced in a study of CD8 T cells in Susac syndrome (dated 2019 in TCRdb). The library relied on the immunoSEQ multiplex PCR assay. RNA was extracted using the RNeasy kit, and roughly 0.5 to 1 microgram was reverse transcribed with random hexamers. TCRdb reprocessing: public reads trimmed at Q25 with fastp, clones called with MiXCR, in-frame beta chains kept. For every CDR3 protein sequence, its rows merge into one entry that carries the most common genes and DNA. The sample table contains 170,000 or so distinct CDR3 sequences; only one count was recorded for 80% to 95% of them. The ten biggest clones cover over 0.08% of the sample. The sequenced sample was CD4+ T cells from PBMCs. These receptors all stem from a human donor with multiple sclerosis.

The chain couples TRBV12-3 or TRBV12-4 to TRBJ1-3; 10 bases line up with TRBD1. J gave up 8 bases and V 5 bases, and 12 bases lay outside the gene matches. The CDR3 covers 16 residues. The CDR3 coding sequence is TGTGCCAGCAGTCCCCGGACAGGGGGTCCCGGGGACACCATATATTTT. Its protein product is CASSPRTGGPGDTIYF.

The chain carries TRBV20-1 and TRBJ1-6; the match to TRBD1 covers 7 bases. Germline V gene data show CDR1 as DFQATT and CDR2 as SNEGSKA (reference sequence). Trimming at V came to 5 bases and at J to 9 bases, leaving 10 bases not matched to a gene. The CDR3 spans 14 residues. The CDR3 sequence is CSARRQGFGSPLHF. In DNA, the CDR3 is TGCAGTGCTCGACGACAGGGCTTTGGTTCACCCCTCCACTTT.